Shown below are 26 T cell receptor beta chains from a single sample sequenced in a study of blood T cell repertoires in COVID-19. TCRdb's copy holds only in-frame clones and misses some; the assay was immunoSEQ multiplex PCR. The sample lists 300,000 to 350,000 clones, around 91% occurring once. Sequencing input: PBMCs or T cells enriched from blood (not recorded which). The receptors were sampled from a woman between 18 and 30 years old with acute COVID-19.

The genes are TRBV2 and TRBJ2-5, with a possible D match to TRBD1 (6 bases). V was pared by 6 bases and J by 4 bases, with 12 bases between. The CDR3 sequence is 13 residues long. Germline assignment: CDR1 SNHLY and CDR2 FYNNEI. CDR3 sequence reads: CASSPKGGETQYF. The CDR3 region has the DNA TGTGCCAGCAGCCCAAAAGGGGGAGAGACCCAGTACTTC. Filled out from reference TRBV2 and TRBJ2-5, the complete variable domain reads EPEVTQTPSHQVTQMGQEVILRCVPISNHLYFYWYRQILGQKVEFLVSFYNNEISEKSEIFDDQFSVERPDGSNFTLKIRSTKLEDSAMYFCASSPKGGETQYFGPGTRLLVL.

The rearrangement uses TRBV7-2 and TRBJ2-7; 11 nucleotides align to TRBD2. CDR1 is SGHTA, CDR2 FQGNSA, per germline. This CDR3 comprises 16 residues. With 1 base clipped from V and 2 bases from J, the junction kept 4 bases outside the gene matches. The CDR3 reads CASSLGPSGGTYEQYF. CDR3 nucleotide sequence: TGTGCCAGCAGCTTAGGACCTAGCGGGGGGACCTACGAGCAGTACTTC. The full variable domain, in which reference TRBV7-2 and TRBJ2-7 provide the parts outside the CDR3, is GAGVSQSPSNKVTEKGKDVELRCDPISGHTALYWYRQSLGQGLEFLIYFQGNSAPDKSGLPSDRFSAERTGGSVSTLTIQRTQQEDSAVYLCASSLGPSGGTYEQYFGPGTRLTVT.

The V gene is TRBV7-2, the J gene TRBJ2-1; 8 bases map to TRBD1. CDR1 SGHTA and CDR2 FQGNSA come from the germline V gene. V trimming: 2 bases; J trimming: 5 bases; junction bases outside the gene matches: 2. The CDR3 extends over 14 amino acids. CDR3 DNA: TGTGCCAGCAGCTTAAACAGGGGGAACAATGAGCAGTTCTTC. It yields the protein CASSLNRGNNEQFF.

In this sample, this clone turned up once. The CDR3 nucleotides are TGTGCCAGCAGCCCCCTTCAAGGCACGGGCTATGGCTACACCTTC. As protein: CASSPLQGTGYGYTF. The gene calls are TRBV4-2 and TRBJ1-2; no clear D gene. Trimming took off 4 bases at V and 4 bases at J, with 16 bases between the two ends. The germline gives CDR1 LGHNA, CDR2 YNFKEQ. This CDR3 has 15 residues.

The gene calls are TRBV5-4 and TRBJ2-7, with D perhaps TRBD1 (7 bases). This CDR3 comprises 16 residues. The V gene's germline CDR1 is SGHNT and CDR2 YYREEE (reference sequence). The V end was cut by 4 bases, the J end by 5 bases, with 22 bases between. The CDR3 region is CASSPGRSGGYHEQYF. In nucleotides, the CDR3 is TGTGCCAGCAGCCCCGGGCGGTCAGGGGGGTACCACGAGCAGTACTTC.

This chain uses TRBV6-2 or TRBV6-3 with TRBJ2-1, with TRBD1 matching over 10 bases. CDR1 MNHEY and CDR2 SVGEGT come from the germline V gene. CDR3 length equals 17 residues. V was clipped by 4 bases and J by 4 bases; unmatched bases: 10. CDR3 in amino acids: CASSSLAGTGAYNEQFF. CDR3 DNA: TGTGCCAGCAGTTCCCTTGCCGGGACAGGGGCTTACAATGAGCAGTTCTTC.

This chain links TRBV3-1 (or the pseudogene TRBV3-2) with TRBJ2-7; 7 nucleotides align to TRBD2. CDR1 LGHDT and CDR2 YNNKEL come from the germline V gene (reference sequence). The V gene end was trimmed by 0 bases and the J gene end by 1 base; junction bases not matched to a gene: 6. This CDR3 contains 16 residues. The CDR3 region is CASSQDSSGKSYEQYF. Written as DNA, the CDR3 is TGTGCCAGCAGCCAAGATTCCAGCGGGAAATCCTACGAGCAGTACTTC.

This chain links TRBV7-2 with TRBJ1-2, with 7 bases fitting TRBD1. The ends lost 2 bases at V and 8 bases at J; junction bases unmatched: 2. Germline CDR1 reads SGHTA; CDR2 reads FQGNSA. The CDR3 consists of 12 residues. The CDR3 here is CASSLQGVGYTF. The DNA of the CDR3 is TGTGCCAGCAGCTTACAGGGGGTGGGCTACACCTTC.

The V call is TRBV29-1, the J call TRBJ2-5, with D possibly TRBD1 on 5 matching bases. The CDR3 is made up of 11 amino acids. CDR1 and CDR2 (germline): SQVTM, ANQGSEA. The CDR3 DNA follows: TGCATAGTAGGGGACCAAGAGACCCAGTACTTC. Encoded protein: CIVGDQETQYF.

The chain has TRBV5-8 and TRBJ2-3, with a possible D match to TRBD1 (5 bases). V was clipped by 4 bases and J by 0 bases, with 15 bases between them. The CDR3 extends over 16 amino acids. Germline lookup yields CDR1 SGHTS and CDR2 YDEGEE. The CDR3 spells CASSIRAIFSTDTQYF. The CDR3 nucleotides are TGTGCCAGCAGCATCAGGGCTATTTTTAGCACAGATACGCAGTATTTT.

CDR3 amino acids: CASSPYLSGRGDTQYF. Written as DNA, the CDR3 is TGTGCCAGCTCACCTTATCTTAGCGGGAGAGGTGATACGCAGTATTTT. J is TRBJ2-3 and V is TRBV18; 9 positions agree with TRBD2. Germline V gives CDR1 KGHSH, CDR2 LQKENI. The junction had 10 bases not matched to a gene; V was cut back by 3 bases and J by 6 bases. The CDR3 length is 16 residues.

The V and J genes are TRBV18 and TRBJ2-7; 9 nucleotides align to TRBD1. J was trimmed by 7 bases and V by 3 bases; bases with no gene match: 7. The V gene's germline CDR1 is KGHSH and CDR2 LQKENI. The CDR3 totals 14 residues. The CDR3 region has the DNA TGTGCCAGCTCACCGGGACAGGGAGGGGAAGAGCAGTACTTC. It yields the protein CASSPGQGGEEQYF.

The J gene is TRBJ2-5, the V gene TRBV5-1; 7 bases agree with TRBD1. The junction had 4 bases not matched to a gene; V was cut back by 4 bases and J by 1 base. Germline CDR1 is SGHRS and CDR2 is YFSETQ. The CDR3 covers 14 residues. The CDR3 DNA sequence: TGCGCCAGCAGCCCGGGACAGCTCCAAGAGACCCAGTACTTC. Translated, it gives CASSPGQLQETQYF.

This chain links TRBV30 with TRBJ1-2; 9 bases match TRBD1. This CDR3 has 14 amino acids. CDR1 is GTSNPN, CDR2 SVGIG, per germline (reference sequence). V lost 0 bases, J lost 6 bases, and 5 bases stayed unmatched. The CDR3 loop is CAWSVSGTGNGYTF. The CDR3 DNA is TGTGCCTGGAGTGTTAGCGGGACAGGGAATGGCTACACCTTC. Using reference TRBV30 and TRBJ1-2 for the parts outside the CDR3, the full variable domain is SQTIHQWPATLVQPVGSPLSLECTVEGTSNPNLYWYRQAAGRGLQLLFYSVGIGQISSEVPQNLSASRPQDRQFILSSKKLLLSDSGFYLCAWSVSGTGNGYTFGSGTRLTVV.

This CDR3 reads CASSPGVVSNQPQHF. The CDR3 bases are TGTGCCAGCTCCCCGGGGGTGGTTAGCAATCAGCCCCAGCATTTT. The genes are TRBV18 and TRBJ1-5; maybe TRBD1 (5 bases). Germline CDR1 is KGHSH and CDR2 is LQKENI. V was clipped by 6 bases and J by 0 bases, with 12 bases between them. This CDR3 spans 15 amino acids.

V usage is TRBV28 and J usage is TRBJ1-1, with 9 nucleotides matching TRBD1. CDR1 MDHEN and CDR2 SYDVKM come from the germline V gene. CDR3 size: 15 residues. The J segment lost 3 bases and the V segment lost 5 bases, leaving 7 bases of the junction unmatched. The CDR3 sequence: CASSITGTGYTEAFF. The CDR3 bases are TGTGCCAGCAGTATAACCGGGACAGGGTACACTGAAGCTTTCTTT.

Here the CDR3 reads CASSPIAGNQPQHF. The CDR3 DNA reads as TGTGCCAGCAGCCCTATCGCGGGCAATCAGCCCCAGCATTTT. V gene TRBV11-2 combines with J gene TRBJ1-5; no clear D gene. Looked up from germline, CDR1 is SGHAT and CDR2 is FQNNGV. V was cut by 5 bases and J by 2 bases, with 10 bases left in between. The CDR3 sequence is 14 residues long.

This clone was counted a few times. The chain couples TRBV15 to TRBJ2-4, with 9 bases matching TRBD2. Germline V gives CDR1 LNHNV, CDR2 YYDKDF (reference sequence). This CDR3 spans 13 amino acids. Trimming removed 7 bases from V and 4 bases from J; junction bases left unmatched: 2. This CDR3 is CATTREGKNIQYF. As DNA, the CDR3 is TGTGCCACCACGCGGGAGGGTAAAAACATTCAGTACTTC.

The V gene is TRBV19, the J gene TRBJ1-1; D remains unclear. Trimming cost V 7 bases and J 0 bases, with 3 bases left between them. CDR3 length: 11 residues. Germline CDR1 LNHDA, CDR2 SQIVND (reference sequence). The CDR3 loop reads CASTVNTEAFF. As DNA, the CDR3 is TGTGCCAGTACTGTGAACACTGAAGCTTTCTTT. Full variable domain (remainder filled in from reference TRBV19 and TRBJ1-1): DGGITQSPKYLFRKEGQNVTLSCEQNLNHDAMYWYRQDPGQGLRLIYYSQIVNDFQKGDIAEGYSVSREKKESFPLTVTSAQKNPTAFYLCASTVNTEAFFGQGTRLTVV.

The V gene is TRBV28, the J gene TRBJ2-7, with D unresolved. The CDR3 contains 13 residues. V shed 2 bases and J shed 0 bases, with 5 bases lying between them. The V gene's germline CDR1 is MDHEN and CDR2 SYDVKM. CDR3: CASSLLSSYEQYF. The CDR3 nucleotides are TGTGCCAGCAGTTTACTGAGCTCCTACGAGCAGTACTTC.

The V gene is TRBV7-2, the J gene TRBJ2-7, with 9 bases aligning to TRBD1. Trimming removed 5 bases from V and 5 bases from J; junction bases left unmatched: 7. Germline V gene data show CDR1 as SGHTA and CDR2 as FQGNSA. This CDR3 spans 14 amino acids. This CDR3 is CASSPMGQGDEQYF. In DNA form, the CDR3 reads TGTGCCAGCAGCCCCATGGGACAGGGCGACGAGCAGTACTTC.

This chain links TRBV4-2 with TRBJ2-7; TRBD1 agrees at 9 bases. Germline V gives CDR1 LGHNA, CDR2 YNFKEQ. The CDR3 sequence is 16 residues long. V lost 3 bases and J lost 2; bases outside the gene matches: 8. CDR3 amino acids: CASSHAPGQGAYEQYF. Written as DNA, the CDR3 is TGTGCCAGCAGCCATGCTCCGGGACAGGGAGCCTACGAGCAGTACTTC.

The CDR3 DNA is TGTGCCAGCAGTTTAGGAGCGACCTATGGCTACACCTTC. It translates to CASSLGATYGYTF. This chain links TRBV28 with TRBJ1-2; no firm D call. Germline CDR1 is MDHEN and CDR2 is SYDVKM. This CDR3 has 13 residues. V was cut by 2 bases and J by 4 bases, with 8 bases left in between.

The chain is built from TRBV18 and TRBJ2-1; 13 bases are shared with TRBD2. The germline V gene has CDR1 KGHSH and CDR2 LQKENI. The trim removed 0 bases at V and 7 bases at J, leaving 3 bases unmatched. The CDR3 extends over 16 amino acids. DNA of the CDR3: TGTGCCAGCTCACCACCGACGGGACTAGCGGGAAATGAGCAGTTCTTC. This gives the protein CASSPPTGLAGNEQFF.

The chain couples TRBV5-6 to TRBJ1-2; D is perhaps TRBD1 (5 bases). Germline V CDR1 and CDR2: SGHDT, YYEEEE. V gave up 4 bases and J gave up 6 bases, with 19 bases separating them. This CDR3 is 15 amino acids long. CDR3: CASSGREGIRHGYTF. The CDR3 DNA sequence: TGTGCCAGCAGCGGCAGGGAGGGGATTAGGCATGGCTACACCTTC.

The chain has TRBV19 and TRBJ1-4, with 8 bases aligning to TRBD1. Germline CDR1 and CDR2: LNHDA and SQIVND (reference sequence). The CDR3 totals 14 residues. V lost 7 bases, J lost 2 bases, and 3 bases stayed unmatched. CDR3 sequence: CASNTGGTNEKLFF. CDR3 DNA: TGTGCCAGTAACACAGGGGGGACTAATGAAAAACTGTTTTTT. The full variable domain, rest sourced from reference TRBV19 and TRBJ1-4, is DGGITQSPKYLFRKEGQNVTLSCEQNLNHDAMYWYRQDPGQGLRLIYYSQIVNDFQKGDIAEGYSVSREKKESFPLTVTSAQKNPTAFYLCASNTGGTNEKLFFGSGTQLSVL.